The 21 T cell receptor beta chains reported below all come from one sample, sequenced in a study of blood T cell repertoires in COVID-19. The table came from immunoSEQ multiplex PCR; TCRdb's copy has only in-frame clones and leaves some out. The data show a few hundred thousand clones, around 82% seen once. Sample: peripheral blood. All receptors come from a human donor with COVID-19, enrolled during active disease. The donor label of this sample is uncertain.

This chain uses TRBV19 with TRBJ1-1, with D hard to call. V was shortened by 5 bases and J by 2 bases, with 9 bases between the two germline ends. The CDR3 sequence is 13 residues long. Germline values: CDR1 LNHDA, CDR2 SQIVND (reference sequence). CDR3 protein: CASSSSVNTEAFF. As DNA, the CDR3 is TGTGCCAGTAGTTCATCGGTAAACACTGAAGCTTTCTTT.

This chain joins TRBV11-2 and TRBJ2-1, with 10 bases that match TRBD2. With 8 bases clipped from V and 4 bases from J, the junction kept 11 bases outside the gene matches. This CDR3 is 16 amino acids long. Germline V gene data show CDR1 as SGHAT and CDR2 as FQNNGV. Here the CDR3 DNA reads TGTGCCAGCCTTTATGGAGCGGGAGGGCCGTACAATGAGCAGTTCTTC. Translating gives CASLYGAGGPYNEQFF.

The rearrangement links TRBV6-6 to TRBJ1-1, with TRBD1 matching 7 bases. The CDR3 loop spans 14 amino acids. The germline V gene has CDR1 MNHNY and CDR2 SVGAGI (reference sequence). V shed 4 bases and J 1 base; nucleotides not matched to a gene: 3. CDR3 amino acids: CASSSGTANTEAFF. CDR3 in DNA: TGTGCCAGCAGTTCCGGGACAGCGAACACTGAAGCTTTCTTT.

This rearrangement joins TRBV10-3 to TRBJ2-7; a weak D match, TRBD2 (5 bases). Germline-derived CDR1 and CDR2 are ENHRY and SYGVKD. The V gene lost 4 bases and the J gene lost 4 bases, with 14 bases spanning the gap. The length of the CDR3 is 14 residues. Here the CDR3 reads CAISGQAGPYEQYF. The CDR3 region has the DNA TGTGCCATCAGTGGCCAGGCGGGTCCGTACGAGCAGTACTTC.

V and J are TRBV5-1 and TRBJ1-5; the match to TRBD1 covers 7 bases. CDR3 length: 15 amino acids. Germline lookup yields CDR1 SGHRS and CDR2 YFSETQ. Trimming at V came to 3 bases and at J to 4 bases, leaving 7 bases not matched to a gene. Here the CDR3 DNA reads TGCGCCAGCAGCTGGGGGGACAGTCTTAATCAGCCCCAGCATTTT. Protein sequence: CASSWGDSLNQPQHF.

This chain links TRBV7-2 with TRBJ2-2; D possibly corresponds to TRBD1 (8 bases). This CDR3 is 15 amino acids long. Per germline, CDR1 SGHTA and CDR2 FQGNSA. The V end was cut by 4 bases, the J end by 4 bases, with 13 bases between. The CDR3, as DNA: TGTGCCAGCAGCTCGAACAGGGGGGGCACCGGGGAGCTGTTTTTT. Translated: CASSSNRGGTGELFF.

The V gene is TRBV6-6, the J gene TRBJ2-7, with a possible D match to TRBD2 (6 bases). CDR1 MNHNY and CDR2 SVGAGI come from the germline V gene (reference sequence). The length of the CDR3 is 13 residues. V was trimmed by 8 bases and J by 6 bases, leaving 17 bases between them. The CDR3 DNA follows: TGTGCCAGCCGATTCGCGGGATCCCCCGAGCAGTACTTC. Amino acid sequence: CASRFAGSPEQYF.

J is TRBJ2-3 and V is TRBV28; possibly TRBD2 for D (5 bases). CDR3 size: 12 residues. V lost 5 bases to trimming and J lost 3 bases, with 6 bases between them. Germline V gene lookup returns CDR1 MDHEN and CDR2 SYDVKM. The CDR3 DNA reads as TGTGCCAGCAGTCGAGGGACAGATACGCAGTATTTT. It yields the protein CASSRGTDTQYF.

The chain combines TRBV5-4 with TRBJ2-1; TRBD2 is a possible D gene (5 bases). Germline V gene lookup returns CDR1 SGHNT and CDR2 YYREEE (reference sequence). There are 17 residues in the CDR3. V was clipped by 1 base and J by 5 bases, with 19 bases between them. This chain's CDR3 is CASSLSWGERVHNEQFF. The DNA of the CDR3 is TGTGCCAGCAGCTTGTCGTGGGGAGAGAGGGTTCACAATGAGCAGTTCTTC.

The chain is built from TRBV30 and TRBJ1-1; D gene ambiguous. This CDR3 is built from 14 residues. V was trimmed by 0 bases and J by 3 bases, leaving 11 bases between them. Per the germline V gene, CDR1 is GTSNPN and CDR2 is SVGIG (reference sequence). The CDR3 DNA reads as TGTGCCTGGAGTGTAGTGGAGGGAGACACTGAAGCTTTCTTT. As protein: CAWSVVEGDTEAFF.

The chain couples TRBV19 to TRBJ1-6, with a possible D match to TRBD1 (6 bases). The germline V and J ends were trimmed by 5 bases and 5 bases, with 16 bases remaining between them. The CDR3 sequence is 16 residues long. CDR1 is LNHDA and CDR2 is SQIVND in the germline V gene (reference sequence). The chain's CDR3 is CASSSGGPGDNSPLHF. Written as DNA, the CDR3 is TGTGCCAGTAGTTCGGGGGGGCCTGGCGATAATTCACCCCTCCACTTT.

The rearrangement uses TRBV7-2 and TRBJ2-1; 10 bases fit TRBD2. V lost 6 bases, J lost 5 bases, and 4 bases stayed unmatched. The CDR3 loop spans 14 amino acids. CDR1 and CDR2 from the germline V gene are SGHTA and FQGNSA. The CDR3 sequence is CASSLAGAHNEQFF. DNA of the CDR3: TGTGCCAGCAGTCTAGCGGGAGCCCACAATGAGCAGTTCTTC.

V usage is TRBV15 and J usage is TRBJ2-3; TRBD1 matches 9 bases. Germline V CDR1 and CDR2: LNHNV, YYDKDF (reference sequence). The CDR3 has 14 amino acids. V was pared by 7 bases and J by 2 bases, with 4 bases of the junction left unmatched. CDR3 amino acids: CATMRDRATDTQYF. DNA of the CDR3: TGTGCCACCATGAGGGACAGGGCCACAGATACGCAGTATTTT.

The CDR3 sequence: CASSQLAQGNTEAFF. The CDR3 coding sequence is TGTGCCAGCAGCCAGCTGGCCCAGGGGAACACTGAAGCTTTCTTT. This chain joins TRBV3-1 (or the pseudogene TRBV3-2) and TRBJ1-1, with D tentatively TRBD1 (5 bases). Germline-derived CDR1 and CDR2 are LGHDT and YNNKEL (reference sequence). The germline V and J ends were trimmed by 3 bases and 1 base, with 12 bases remaining between them. The CDR3 runs to 15 residues.

The rearrangement joins TRBV5-4 to TRBJ2-2; 9 nucleotides match TRBD1. V was clipped by 0 bases and J by 4 bases; unmatched bases: 4. The V gene's germline CDR1 is SGHNT and CDR2 YYREEE (reference sequence). CDR3 length: 16 amino acids. CDR3 DNA sequence: TGTGCCAGCAGCTTGGCCGGGACAGGGCCCACCGGGGAGCTGTTTTTT. Amino acids: CASSLAGTGPTGELFF. Full variable domain (missing parts from reference TRBV5-4 and TRBJ2-2): ETGVTQSPTHLIKTRGQQVTLRCSSQSGHNTVSWYQQALGQGPQFIFQYYREEENGRGNFPPRFSGLQFPNYSSELNVNALELDDSALYLCASSLAGTGPTGELFFGEGSRLTVL.

The V gene is TRBV28, the J gene TRBJ2-3; D is uncertain. V lost 2 bases and J 3 bases, leaving 15 bases between the germline ends. Germline CDR1 reads MDHEN; CDR2 reads SYDVKM. The CDR3 covers 16 residues. CDR3 loop: CASSLRRRWVTDTQYF. For the CDR3, the DNA is TGTGCCAGCAGTTTAAGGCGGCGGTGGGTTACAGATACGCAGTATTTT.

The J gene is TRBJ2-7, the V gene TRBV11-2; 9 nucleotides line up with TRBD2. Germline V lookup: CDR1 SGHAT, CDR2 FQNNGV. The ends lost 1 base at V and 2 bases at J; junction bases unmatched: 6. The CDR3 contains 16 residues. Here the CDR3 reads CASSLVLAGVPYEQYF. The CDR3 region has the DNA TGTGCCAGCAGCTTAGTATTAGCGGGAGTACCCTACGAGCAGTACTTC.

A remark on this clone: A junction boundary mismatches the germline segment, possibly from a read error. This chain uses TRBV7-7 with TRBJ2-5; 8 bases fit TRBD1. The germline CDR1 and CDR2 sequences are SSHAT and FNYEAQ (reference sequence). The CDR3 totals 14 residues. CDR3 sequence (DNA): TGTGCTAGCAGCCGTGACAGGGGCGCAGAGACCCAGTACTTC. This sequence encodes CASSRDRGAETQYF.

This clone was observed once. The gene calls are TRBV5-4 and TRBJ1-1; weak D call: TRBD1 (6 bases). The germline gives CDR1 SGHNT, CDR2 YYREEE (reference sequence). The CDR3 runs 15 residues. The germline V and J ends were trimmed by 1 base and 4 bases, with 14 bases remaining between them. CDR3 nucleotides: TGTGCCAGCAGCTTGAGGACCGCACAGGGCACTGAAGCTTTCTTT. Translation gives CASSLRTAQGTEAFF.

V and J are TRBV19 and TRBJ1-4; TRBD1 matches 7 bases. There are 16 residues in the CDR3. The trim removed 4 bases at V and 8 bases at J, leaving 13 bases unmatched. Germline CDR1 reads LNHDA; CDR2 reads SQIVND (reference sequence). The CDR3 DNA reads as TGTGCCAGTAGTACAAAAAGACAGGGTAGAGGAGAAAAACTGTTTTTT. Protein sequence: CASSTKRQGRGEKLFF.

The chain links TRBV24-1 to TRBJ2-1; 11 bases agree with TRBD1. CDR1 and CDR2 (germline): KGHDR, SFDVKD. The CDR3 extends over 15 amino acids. The junction had 4 bases not matched to a gene; V was cut back by 3 bases and J by 7 bases. CDR3 DNA sequence: TGTGCCACCAGTGATCTGGGACAGGGGGAAAATGAGCAGTTCTTC. Residues: CATSDLGQGENEQFF.